Given below is one T cell receptor beta chain in context. The antigen is not known. The CDR3 extends over 15 amino acids. V gave up 2 bases and J gave up 0 bases, with 8 bases separating them. The germline CDR1 and CDR2 sequences are SEHNR and FQNEAQ (reference sequence). Sequencing libraries of naive CD8 cells derived from about 20,000 to 1,000,000 sorted cells with 10%, 30% or 50% RNA. Previously published methods and listed TCR primers were used for the bulk TCR libraries. One entry per CDR3 protein, called by TCRdb with MiXCR from the PCR reads. The sample records a few hundred thousand distinct CDR3 sequences, about a fifth being singletons. The data were obtained in a study of molecular identifiers for immune sequencing clone quantification. Study-level points and caveats: A single cell's spiked Jurkat TCR RNA was reportedly detectable among 900,000 to 1,000,000 naive cells.

This clonotype originated in a human donor in good health. Some libraries in this study had Jurkat cell RNA spiked in. Material: naive CD8+ T cells from blood, with Jurkat cell RNA spiked in. The subset was: FACS-sorted CD8+CD4-CCR7+CD45RA+ naive T cells. This chain uses TRBV7-9 with TRBJ1-3; no firm D call. DNA for the CDR3: TGTGCCAGCAGCTTATTGAGCCTCTCTGGAAACACCATATATTTT. Its protein is CASSLLSLSGNTIYF.